What follows are 8 T cell receptor beta chains derived from one specimen sequenced in a study of circulating and synovial CD4+ cells in juvenile arthritis. Profiled with immunoSEQ multiplex PCR; TCRdb holds only in-frame clones, not every one. The data show roughly 1,200 clones, more than 70% seen once. Sequencing used HLA-DR+ CD4+ T cells from blood. Subset indicated: circulating pathogenic-like lymphocytes, sorted as HLA-DR+CD14-CD3+CD4+CD25low/- blood T cells. Source of these receptors: a human patient with juvenile idiopathic arthritis. Some clones in this sample may be carry-over from other donors' samples.

The chain joins TRBV2 to TRBJ2-5, with 12 bases lining up with TRBD2. The germline gives CDR1 SNHLY, CDR2 FYNNEI. CDR3 size: 17 residues. J gave up 5 bases and V 6 bases, and 13 bases lay outside the gene matches. In DNA, the CDR3 is TGTGCCAGCAGGCCCCACCGACTAGCGGGAGTAGGGGAGACCCAGTACTTC. Translated: CASRPHRLAGVGETQYF.

The genes are TRBV6-1 and TRBJ1-2; D uncertain. The germline gives CDR1 MNHNS, CDR2 SASEGT. This CDR3 has 13 amino acids. The V end was cut by 8 bases, the J end by 2 bases, with 12 bases between. Here the CDR3 DNA reads TGTGCCAGCCTACTCGACACCAACTATGGCTACACCTTC. Translating it yields CASLLDTNYGYTF.

This chain uses TRBV7-9 with TRBJ1-4; the D gene is possibly TRBD1 (5 bases). Germline V lookup: CDR1 SEHNR, CDR2 FQNEAQ (reference sequence). The CDR3 sequence is 12 residues long. For the CDR3, the DNA is TGTGCGATCAGGGTCGGGAATGAAAAACTGTTTTTT. This gives the protein CAIRVGNEKLFF.

V gene TRBV6-6 combines with J gene TRBJ2-1, with 7 positions matching TRBD2. J gave up 8 bases and V 8 bases, and 9 bases lay outside the gene matches. Germline-derived CDR1 and CDR2 are MNHNY and SVGAGI (reference sequence). The CDR3 extends over 13 amino acids. CDR3 coding DNA: TGTGCCAGCGGCTGGAGGGAGGGAGATGAGCAGTTCTTC. Encoded protein: CASGWREGDEQFF.

This clone was counted between two and nine times. The chain carries TRBV6-5 and TRBJ1-1; weak D call: TRBD1 (6 bases). Between the trimmed V and J ends, which lost 0 bases and 4 bases, there was a span of 9 bases. The CDR3 spans 14 residues. CDR1 MNHEY and CDR2 SVGAGI come from the germline V gene. The DNA of the CDR3 is TGTGCCAGCAGTTACTCAGGGGGGGGCACTGAAGCTTTCTTT. It codes for CASSYSGGGTEAFF.

The chain employs TRBV18 and TRBJ2-1; 9 nucleotides match TRBD1. This CDR3 has 17 residues. Per germline, CDR1 KGHSH and CDR2 LQKENI. The ends lost 3 bases at V and 0 bases at J; junction bases unmatched: 6. In nucleotides, the CDR3 is TGTGCCAGCTCACCTCCGGGACAGGGAAACTCCTACAATGAGCAGTTCTTC. Amino acids: CASSPPGQGNSYNEQFF.

The V and J genes are TRBV15 and TRBJ1-5; TRBD1 might be the D (6 bases). This CDR3 is 15 amino acids long. Germline CDR1 is LNHNV and CDR2 is YYDKDF (reference sequence). V shed 8 bases and J shed 0 bases, with 14 bases lying between them. CDR3 DNA sequence: TGTGCCACCCAGGGGCCGGGCTATAGCAATCAGCCCCAGCATTTT. Its protein is CATQGPGYSNQPQHF.

The V and J genes are TRBV19 and TRBJ2-4; the match to TRBD2 covers 8 bases. The CDR3 runs 16 residues. The V and J ends lost 5 bases and 5 bases, in that order; junction bases with no gene match: 11. Germline V CDR1 and CDR2: LNHDA, SQIVND (reference sequence). CDR3 sequence: CASSSKRGLSQNIQYF. The DNA of the CDR3 is TGTGCCAGTAGTTCCAAGCGGGGGCTCTCCCAAAACATTCAGTACTTC.